The table lists the clone carrying this T cell receptor (beta chain) with a few counts. Its specificity is not known. The sample is drawn from a study of identical twins. Each CDR3 protein gets one entry after TCRdb re-called the 5' RACE reads with MiXCR. The table records fewer than 550,000 distinct CDR3 sequences, around 15% of them present only once. Trimming removed 6 bases at V and 4 bases at J, with 9 bases between. The CDR3 consists of 12 residues. No donor was unhealthy or non-Caucasian. Study results and caveats: The abundant beta clonotypes from cord blood had fewer insertions, and memory repertoires had none of this.

The same sample was also used in a study of yellow fever vaccine responses in identical twins.

V usage is TRBV12-3 or TRBV12-4 and J usage is TRBJ1-1; maybe TRBD1 (5 bases). The clonotype was recovered from a woman aged 18-35 years in good health. Sequencing was carried out using CD4+ T cells sorted from blood. For the CDR3, the DNA is TGTGCCAGCAGACCAGGGCCCACTGAAGCTTTCTTT. Its translation: CASRPGPTEAFF.